This TCR beta chain was captured by sequencing in a study of sequential checkpoint blockade in melanoma. Across the study: Both treatment sequences were followed by maintenance nivolumab.

From germline, CDR1 is SGHKS and CDR2 YYEKEE (reference sequence). The CDR3 is 11 amino acids. The ends were cut back, 4 bases at V and 13 bases at J, with 12 bases in the middle. This clone was picked up one time. As for treatment: randomized to nivolumab then ipilimumab (arm A) or the reverse (arm B). None of the patients previously received DNA-damaging chemotherapy. From thawed PBMCs, live CD3+CD8+ cells negative for CD19 and CD56 were sorted. Profiling relied on immunoSEQ multiplex PCR, and the TCRdb table lists in-frame clones only, not all of them. Counted here are approximately 15,000 clones, roughly 70% occurring once; the ten biggest clones make up about an eighth.

This TCR was sampled from a human donor with melanoma. Source: CD8+ T cells sorted from blood (inferred from file names), taken from a patient given nivolumab and ipilimumab in sequence. The V and J genes are TRBV5-5 and TRBJ2-1; TRBD1 is a possible D gene (6 bases). CDR3 DNA sequence: TGTGCCAGCAGCCGACCAGGGGAACAGTTCTTC. This encodes CASSRPGEQFF.